Reported below is one T cell receptor beta chain. In the original workflow: Reference gene primer amplification gave estimated nucleated cell counts. The protocol was immunoSEQ multiplex PCR, while the TCRdb copy is restricted to in-frame clones and leaves out a portion. V, J and clone size are those of that table, while D and trimming were read from the DNA. Of some 120,000 clones listed, just under 85% are singletons. The germline V gene has CDR1 MNHNY and CDR2 SVGAGI (reference sequence). This CDR3 comprises 14 residues. The ends lost 0 bases at V and 3 bases at J; junction bases unmatched: 2. These data are taken from a study of blood T cell repertoires in COVID-19. Study context: T cells, B-cell-depleted T cells, or PBMCs supplied cDNA or gDNA.

Specimen: peripheral blood. The sequence came from a man between 65 and 85 years old with active or convalescent COVID-19. The rearrangement links TRBV6-6 to TRBJ2-7; 7 nucleotides align to TRBD1. CDR3 in DNA: TGTGCCAGCAGTTACTCGAGACAGGGCTACGAGCAGTACTTC. It specifies CASSYSRQGYEQYF.